This TCR beta chain was observed in a study of T-cell reconstitution after alpha-beta-depleted transplantation in children. Study findings and constraints: The high TCRbeta diversity at day 60 in some patients came from surviving recipient T cells and thymic progenitors. At one year after transplant, newly produced T cells mostly accounted for T-cell counts and diversity. Two months or so post-transplant, alpha-beta T cells reportedly derived from several hundred expanded graft clones.

This clonotype has only a few counts. Its target is unknown. Unique molecular identifiers tagged the TCRbeta library. In TCRdb, the PCR reads were re-called with MiXCR into one record per CDR3 protein. The sample contains about 980,000 distinct CDR3 sequences, about 26% of which appear only once. The CDR3 has 13 residues. Germline V gives CDR1 SEHNR, CDR2 FQNEAQ (reference sequence). Trimming took 5 bases from V and 8 from J, leaving 15 bases between them. The sequencing used PBMCs, mostly from graft donor cells, collected 360 days after TCRalphabeta/CD19-depleted stem cell transplant. The V gene is TRBV7-9, the J gene TRBJ1-2, with D hard to call. This clonotype originated in a boy less than two years old who had a stem cell transplant for SCID, so the T cells may come from the graft donor. The CDR3 loop is CASSPLPLWGYTF. In DNA form, the CDR3 reads TGTGCCAGCAGCCCCCTCCCGTTGTGGGGCTACACCTTC.